What follows describes a single T cell receptor beta chain. The data were obtained in a study of cytomegalovirus exposure and HLA in healthy donors. PCR primers comprised 60 Vbeta and 13 Jbeta primers. Libraries were prepared by immunoSEQ multiplex PCR; TCRdb keeps only in-frame clonotypes and omits some of them. This table holds some 190,000 clones, around 76% found once. This TCR was recovered from a woman in her thirties in good health and CMV-seropositive. The sequencing sample was made of PBMCs.

CDR3 bases: TGTGCCTCTAAGATAAAAGAGACCCAGTACTTC. Translating it yields CASKIKETQYF. The chain is built from TRBV7-2 and TRBJ2-5; D call uncertain. Germline assignment: CDR1 SGHTA and CDR2 FQGNSA. V was clipped by 11 bases and J by 3 bases, with 10 bases between them. The CDR3 runs 11 residues. Based on the CDR3 plus reference TRBV7-2 and TRBJ2-5, the full variable domain is GAGVSQSPSNKVTEKGKDVELRCDPISGHTALYWYRQSLGQGLEFLIYFQGNSAPDKSGLPSDRFSAERTGGSVSTLTIQRTQQEDSAVYLCASKIKETQYFGPGTRLLVL.